This paragraph reports one TCR beta chain. Its target is unknown. CDR1 is LNHDA, CDR2 SQIVND, per germline (reference sequence). Trimming took 6 bases from V and 3 from J, leaving 5 bases between them. This CDR3 contains 11 residues. Patients were excluded if they had other autoimmune diseases or uncontrolled infections, and likewise if pregnancy or lactation applied. The sample belongs to a study of Graves' ophthalmopathy and Graves' hyperthyroidism. Overall study findings and caveats: Forecasting of ophthalmopathy progression by the model achieved around 71% sensitivity and 72% to 85% specificity. Most expanded clonotypes from thyroid (those above 0.001 frequency) were also found in blood.

The sequenced template was RNA, covering the TCR beta CDR3 region. Investigators did first-round RT-PCR with HTBI primers, then second-round multiplex PCR. TCRdb reprocessed the multiplex PCR reads via MiXCR and lists one record per CDR3 protein. The sample consists of approximately 700,000 distinct CDR3 sequences, 40% of them appearing once. The receptor was derived from an adult man with Graves' ophthalmopathy. The chain combines TRBV19 with TRBJ1-2; no definite D call. Sequencing was carried out using peripheral blood. The CDR3 spells CASRIDYGYTF. The DNA of the CDR3 is TGTGCCAGTAGGATCGACTATGGCTACACCTTC.